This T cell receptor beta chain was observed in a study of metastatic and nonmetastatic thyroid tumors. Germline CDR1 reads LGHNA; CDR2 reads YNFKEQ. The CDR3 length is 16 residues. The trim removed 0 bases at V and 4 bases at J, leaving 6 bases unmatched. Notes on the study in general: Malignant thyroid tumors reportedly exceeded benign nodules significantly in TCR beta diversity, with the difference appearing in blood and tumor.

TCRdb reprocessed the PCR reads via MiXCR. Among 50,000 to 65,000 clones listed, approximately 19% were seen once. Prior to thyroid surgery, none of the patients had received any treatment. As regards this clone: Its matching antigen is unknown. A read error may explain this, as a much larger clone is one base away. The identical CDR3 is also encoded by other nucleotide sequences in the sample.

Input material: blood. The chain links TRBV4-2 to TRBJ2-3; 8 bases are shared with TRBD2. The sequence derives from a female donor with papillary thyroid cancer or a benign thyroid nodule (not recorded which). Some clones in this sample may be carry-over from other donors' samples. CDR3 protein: CASSQDQAGGPDTQYF. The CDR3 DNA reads TGTGCCAGCAGCCAAGATCAGGCGGGAGGCCCAGATACGCAGTATTTT.